These 32 T cell receptor beta chains came from one sample sequenced in a study of T cells in localized non-small cell lung cancer. TCRdb's table, derived via immunoSEQ multiplex PCR, lists solely in-frame clones and lacks some. This table has over 35,000 clones, 65% to 90% appearing once. Sequences were derived from peripheral blood mononuclear cells, sampled before any cancer treatment. Receptors originate from a male donor at least 60 years old with stage II lung adenocarcinoma.

The count of this clone is one. The chain recombines TRBV10-1 with TRBJ1-2; D gene unclear. Germline V gene data show CDR1 as WNHNN and CDR2 as SYGVQD (reference sequence). V lost 3 bases, J lost 7 bases, and 18 bases lay in between. CDR3 length: 15 residues. The DNA for the CDR3 is TGCGCCAGCAGTGAATACACCTTGGGGAGGTTTGGCTACACCTTC. Encoded protein: CASSEYTLGRFGYTF.

This chain uses TRBV18 with TRBJ1-1; D is uncertain. The V gene lost 4 bases and the J gene lost 5 bases, with 11 bases spanning the gap. This CDR3 is 13 amino acids long. The V gene's germline CDR1 is KGHSH and CDR2 LQKENI. The CDR3 loop is CASSLTAGTEAFF. In DNA form, the CDR3 reads TGTGCCAGCTCACTCACCGCGGGGACTGAAGCTTTCTTT.

The chain has TRBV25-1 and TRBJ2-7, with D perhaps TRBD1 or TRBD2 (8 bases each). The V end lost 6 bases, the J end lost 1 base, and 16 bases lay between the germline ends. The CDR3 extends over 15 amino acids. CDR1 and CDR2 from the germline V gene are MGHDK and SYGVNS. For the CDR3, the DNA is TGTGCCAGCAGGAGGACAGGGACTAGATCCTACGAGCAGTACTTC. Translated, it gives CASRRTGTRSYEQYF.

V and J are TRBV5-4 and TRBJ2-1; TRBD1 matches at 10 bases. Germline V gene sequence: CDR1 SGHNT, CDR2 YYREEE (reference sequence). The CDR3 has 15 amino acids. V lost 4 bases, J lost 6 bases, and 7 bases stayed unmatched. As DNA, the CDR3 is TGTGCCAGCAGCGGCGGGACAGGGGAAAGCAATGAGCAGTTCTTC. It is translated as CASSGGTGESNEQFF.

This clone was picked up one time. DNA of the CDR3: TGCAGTGCTTCGGACCAAGAAGCTTTCTTT. Translation gives CSASDQEAFF. J is TRBJ1-1 and V is TRBV20-1; D is undetermined. This CDR3 region has 10 residues. Germline V gene data show CDR1 as DFQATT and CDR2 as SNEGSKA (reference sequence). V lost 5 bases and J lost 8, with 9 bases in between.

The chain couples TRBV5-1 to TRBJ2-3, with D perhaps matching TRBD2 (6 bases). Germline V gene sequence: CDR1 SGHRS, CDR2 YFSETQ. V was trimmed by 1 base and J by 6 bases, leaving 15 bases between them. CDR3 length: 15 residues. The CDR3 loop is CASSLRGDGADTQYF. The CDR3 nucleotides are TGCGCCAGCAGCTTGCGCGGGGACGGCGCGGATACGCAGTATTTT.

The CDR3: CASSVGGLAGAGGRSTGELFF. The CDR3 bases are TGTGCCAGCAGCGTAGGGGGATTAGCGGGAGCAGGAGGTCGCAGCACCGGGGAGCTGTTTTTT. The chain has TRBV9 and TRBJ2-2, with 9 bases matching TRBD2. With V trimmed by 0 bases and J by 4 bases, 19 bases remained unmatched. This CDR3 contains 21 residues. CDR1 and CDR2 from the germline V gene are SGDLS and YYNGEE.

This clone was found once. The chain joins TRBV6-7 to TRBJ2-6, with TRBD1 identical over 8 bases. TRBV6-7 is assigned to the ORF class and has an uncertain function. Trimming removed 10 bases from V and 3 bases from J; junction bases left unmatched: 14. There are 17 residues in the CDR3. For the CDR3, the DNA is TGTGCCAACCGGACAGGGCCGGGGACAGGTGGGGCCAACGTCCTGACTTTC. Translating gives CANRTGPGTGGANVLTF.

This chain uses TRBV10-3 with TRBJ2-2, with 7 positions matching TRBD1. The junction had 9 bases not matched to a gene; V was cut back by 6 bases and J by 5 bases. The V gene's germline CDR1 is ENHRY and CDR2 SYGVKD. There are 15 residues in the CDR3. CDR3 region: CAIRKQGIQTGELFF. The CDR3 coding sequence is TGTGCCATCAGGAAACAGGGGATTCAAACCGGGGAGCTGTTTTTT.

V usage is TRBV18 and J usage is TRBJ2-7; D call uncertain. V dropped 0 bases and J dropped 5 bases, with 11 bases sitting between them. The CDR3 sequence is 14 residues long. CDR1 is KGHSH, CDR2 LQKENI, per germline. This chain's CDR3 is CASSPPPSSHEQYF. The CDR3 bases are TGTGCCAGCTCACCACCCCCGAGTAGCCACGAGCAGTACTTC.

The J gene is TRBJ2-7, the V gene TRBV7-2, with D unresolved. This CDR3 is 13 amino acids long. The ends were cut back, 1 base at V and 3 bases at J, with 7 bases in the middle. Looked up from germline, CDR1 is SGHTA and CDR2 is FQGNSA. This CDR3 reads CASSLVAFYEQYF. In nucleotides, the CDR3 is TGTGCCAGCAGCTTAGTAGCTTTCTACGAGCAGTACTTC.

The V and J genes are TRBV29-1 and TRBJ1-2; tentative D call: TRBD1 (6 bases). V lost 7 bases and J 1 base, leaving 16 bases between the germline ends. The CDR3 totals 14 residues. The V gene's germline CDR1 is SQVTM and CDR2 ANQGSEA. The CDR3 DNA reads TGCAGCGCGATTTACAGGGCTAGTAACTATGGCTACACCTTC. Translating gives CSAIYRASNYGYTF.

The rearrangement uses TRBV27 and TRBJ2-7; D not certain. Germline V gene data show CDR1 as MNHEY and CDR2 as SMNVEV (reference sequence). The CDR3 sequence is 14 residues long. V was cut by 7 bases and J by 1 base, with 14 bases left in between. CDR3 sequence (DNA): TGTGCCAGCAAGCCTCGAAAGGATTCCTACGAGCAGTACTTC. This translates into CASKPRKDSYEQYF.

CDR3 loop: CASRVAAGERGTGELFF. As DNA, the CDR3 is TGCGCCAGCAGGGTTGCAGCGGGGGAGCGGGGGACCGGGGAGCTGTTTTTT. The chain combines TRBV10-2 with TRBJ2-2; 8 bases are a match to TRBD2. From germline, CDR1 is WSHSY and CDR2 SAAADI. The CDR3 length is 17 residues. J was trimmed by 5 bases and V by 6 bases; bases with no gene match: 14.

The rearrangement uses TRBV10-3 and TRBJ2-2; D may be TRBD2 (6 bases). CDR3 length: 13 residues. V was pared by 11 bases and J by 4 bases, with 14 bases between. Germline V gene sequence: CDR1 ENHRY, CDR2 SYGVKD. The CDR3 DNA follows: TGTGCCCTCCGGGGGACGGGCACCGGGGAGCTGTTTTTT. Its protein product is CALRGTGTGELFF.

This chain links TRBV7-2 with TRBJ2-2; possibly TRBD2 for D (6 bases). Germline V gene lookup returns CDR1 SGHTA and CDR2 FQGNSA. Trimming cost V 7 bases and J 7 bases, with 19 bases left between them. The CDR3 totals 15 residues. CDR3 sequence reads: CASTRRGPGVGELFF. DNA for the CDR3: TGTGCCAGCACCCGGAGGGGACCCGGGGTCGGGGAGCTGTTTTTT. The full variable domain, with the rest looked up from reference TRBV7-2 and TRBJ2-2, is GAGVSQSPSNKVTEKGKDVELRCDPISGHTALYWYRQSLGQGLEFLIYFQGNSAPDKSGLPSDRFSAERTGGSVSTLTIQRTQQEDSAVYLCASTRRGPGVGELFFGEGSRLTVL.

The genes are TRBV27 and TRBJ2-5, with 8 bases matching TRBD1. The DNA end is a closer match to TRBJ2-7, so the J assignment may be wrong. The CDR3 length is 14 residues. Germline V gene lookup returns CDR1 MNHEY and CDR2 SMNVEV (reference sequence). The CDR3 sequence: CASSFDRGGYEQYF. DNA of the CDR3: TGTGCCAGCAGTTTTGACAGGGGAGGATACGAGCAGTACTTC.

V is TRBV28 and J is TRBJ2-7, with D possibly being TRBD1 (5 bases). This CDR3 is 16 amino acids long. Germline-derived CDR1 and CDR2 are MDHEN and SYDVKM. Trimming stripped 2 bases from V and 6 bases from J, with 20 bases between. The CDR3 nucleotides are TGTGCCAGCAGTTTAAGTCTGGGGCGACGGTTAGGCGAGCAGTACTTC. Encoded protein: CASSLSLGRRLGEQYF.

The V call is TRBV7-9, the J call TRBJ1-5, with a weak D call TRBD1 (5 bases). This CDR3 contains 15 residues. Germline CDR1 SEHNR, CDR2 FQNEAQ (reference sequence). Trimming took off 0 bases at V and 2 bases at J, with 8 bases between the two ends. The CDR3 sequence: CASSLALGGNQPQHF. As DNA, the CDR3 is TGTGCCAGCAGCTTAGCTCTGGGGGGCAATCAGCCCCAGCATTTT.

This clone turned up a few times. This chain uses TRBV19 with TRBJ1-1, with D maybe TRBD1 (5 bases). V was pared by 4 bases and J by 2 bases, with 14 bases between. The CDR3 runs to 15 residues. Germline V gene lookup returns CDR1 LNHDA and CDR2 SQIVND (reference sequence). The CDR3 DNA is TGTGCCAGTAGTACCTCCAACCGGGGCAACACTGAAGCTTTCTTT. Translation: CASSTSNRGNTEAFF.

The V call is TRBV4-3, the J call TRBJ2-7; possible D gene TRBD2, 6 bases. Deletions cut 1 base from V and 5 bases from J, with 18 bases between. Germline-derived CDR1 and CDR2 are LGHNA and YSLEER. The length of the CDR3 is 16 residues. The CDR3 spells CASSQGRTIVPNEQYF. DNA of the CDR3: TGCGCCAGCAGCCAAGGAAGGACTATAGTCCCCAACGAGCAGTACTTC.

V and J are TRBV6-6 and TRBJ1-2; D remains ambiguous. CDR1 MNHNY and CDR2 SVGAGI come from the germline V gene (reference sequence). The length of the CDR3 is 15 residues. V was clipped by 0 bases and J by 5 bases, with 13 bases between them. This CDR3 is CASSYSGGPLYGYTF. The CDR3 DNA reads TGTGCCAGCAGTTACTCGGGAGGTCCCCTATATGGCTACACCTTC.

CDR3 sequence (DNA): TGTGCCAGCTCACAACTAGCGGGAGGGCCGGGATCCTACAATGAGCAGTTCTTC. Encoded protein: CASSQLAGGPGSYNEQFF. The chain recombines TRBV27 with TRBJ2-1, with TRBD2 matching over 13 bases. CDR1 is MNHEY, CDR2 SMNVEV, per germline (reference sequence). The CDR3 is 18 amino acids. The V gene end was trimmed by 8 bases and the J gene end by 1 base; junction bases not matched to a gene: 11.

V and J are TRBV7-8 and TRBJ1-2, with D possibly TRBD1 on 5 matching bases. Trimming took 5 bases from V and 4 from J, leaving 17 bases between them. Germline V lookup: CDR1 SGHVS, CDR2 FQNEAQ. The CDR3 runs 15 residues. The CDR3 protein is CASSPQAGTVYGYTF. CDR3 DNA: TGTGCCAGCAGCCCACAAGCCGGGACCGTCTATGGCTACACCTTC.

In this sample, this clone turned up a few times. The V gene is TRBV7-2, the J gene TRBJ2-6; the D gene is possibly TRBD1 (6 bases). Germline V CDR1 and CDR2: SGHTA, FQGNSA. V lost 4 bases and J lost 2, with 18 bases in between. This CDR3 region has 18 residues. CDR3 nucleotides: TGTGCCAGCAGCTCGTTTATGCCAGGGGTGCCTGGGGCCAACGTCCTGACTTTC. Amino acid sequence: CASSSFMPGVPGANVLTF.

The chain joins TRBV7-2 to TRBJ2-7; 10 bases line up with TRBD2. The CDR3 loop spans 15 amino acids. Germline loops: CDR1 SGHTA, CDR2 FQGNSA. J was trimmed by 6 bases and V by 1 base; bases with no gene match: 6. CDR3 DNA sequence: TGTGCCAGCAGCTTAGATGGAGCGGGGGGGTCCGAGCAGTACTTC. Translation gives CASSLDGAGGSEQYF.

As regards this clone: This sample includes further DNA sequences coding for the same CDR3. The rearrangement links TRBV6-6 to TRBJ2-1; 7 nucleotides line up with TRBD2. V dropped 11 bases and J dropped 8; count of bases not matched to a gene: 15. This CDR3 comprises 14 residues. Germline V gives CDR1 MNHNY, CDR2 SVGAGI (reference sequence). CDR3 loop: CAHSPGLRGDEQFF. The CDR3 DNA sequence: TGTGCCCACAGCCCGGGACTAAGGGGCGATGAGCAGTTCTTC.

A note on this clone: The DNA is left out, because the CDR3 cannot be placed on it with certainty; the CDR3 is given as TCRdb lists it. This chain connects TRBV9 to TRBJ2-3; the listed D gene, TRBD2, was not tested against the DNA. The CDR3 spans 13 amino acids, including both terminal residues. The V gene's germline CDR1 is SGDLS and CDR2 YYNGEE. The CDR3 loop is CASSVGEGTSKYF.

The chain joins TRBV27 to TRBJ2-6; 7 bases align to TRBD2. The germline V gene encodes CDR1 MNHEY and CDR2 SMNVEV (reference sequence). The CDR3 is 15 amino acids. Trimming removed 3 bases from V and 11 bases from J; junction bases left unmatched: 10. The DNA for the CDR3 is TGTGCCAGCAGTTTCGGGGGGAGATCTAAGTACGTCCTGACTTTC. Translated: CASSFGGRSKYVLTF.

In its sample, this clone was seen once. The rearrangement joins TRBV5-1 to TRBJ2-2; the match to TRBD1 covers 10 bases. V dropped 3 bases and J dropped 1; count of bases not matched to a gene: 3. From germline, CDR1 is SGHRS and CDR2 YFSETQ. This CDR3 comprises 16 residues. The chain's CDR3 is CASSSGQGGNTGELFF. The CDR3, as DNA: TGCGCCAGCAGCTCTGGACAGGGGGGGAACACCGGGGAGCTGTTTTTT.

The chain joins TRBV19 to TRBJ2-1; 12 nucleotides agree with TRBD2. From germline, CDR1 is LNHDA and CDR2 SQIVND (reference sequence). The J segment lost 0 bases and the V segment lost 3 bases, leaving 3 bases of the junction unmatched. This CDR3 region has 17 residues. In nucleotides, the CDR3 is TGTGCCAGTAGTATCGGACTAGCGGGGACCTCCTACAATGAGCAGTTCTTC. Protein sequence: CASSIGLAGTSYNEQFF. The full variable domain, rest sourced from reference TRBV19 and TRBJ2-1, is DGGITQSPKYLFRKEGQNVTLSCEQNLNHDAMYWYRQDPGQGLRLIYYSQIVNDFQKGDIAEGYSVSREKKESFPLTVTSAQKNPTAFYLCASSIGLAGTSYNEQFFGPGTRLTVL.

This clone appeared a single time. The chain has TRBV6-1 and TRBJ1-1; D is ambiguous. CDR3 length: 11 residues. The V gene lost 1 base and the J gene lost 9 bases, with 6 bases spanning the gap. Germline V CDR1 and CDR2: MNHNS, SASEGT. The CDR3 DNA reads as TGTGCCAGCAGTGAAGGGAGAAAAGCTTTCTTT. It encodes CASSEGRKAFF.